One sample yielded the 18 T cell receptor beta chains listed below, sequenced in a study of blood T cell repertoires in COVID-19. This table comes from immunoSEQ multiplex PCR, and its TCRdb copy is limited to in-frame clones, with some not included. This sample has 95,000 or so clones, with over 75% found just once. The sample was peripheral blood. The source is a human donor in a cohort sampled during active COVID-19.

The chain recombines TRBV29-1 with TRBJ1-1; TRBD1 is a possible D gene (5 bases). The germline gives CDR1 SQVTM, CDR2 ANQGSEA. Trimming stripped 7 bases from V and 1 base from J, with 10 bases between. The CDR3 sequence is 12 residues long. Here the CDR3 DNA reads TGCAGCGCTGGCGACAGGAACACTGAAGCTTTCTTT. This codes for CSAGDRNTEAFF. Together with reference TRBV29-1 and TRBJ1-1, the CDR3 gives the full variable domain: SAVISQKPSRDICQRGTSLTIQCQVDSQVTMMFWYRQQPGQSLTLIATANQGSEATYESGFVIDKFPISRPNLTFSTLTVSNMSPEDSSIYLCSAGDRNTEAFFGQGTRLTVV.

This chain joins TRBV7-8 and TRBJ2-3; the D gene is possibly TRBD2 (6 bases). Germline CDR1 is SGHVS and CDR2 is FQNEAQ. CDR3 length: 18 residues. V was clipped by 4 bases and J by 0 bases, with 20 bases between them. The CDR3 DNA reads TGTGCCAGCAGCTCGGGACGAATAGCGGTACCGAGCACAGATACGCAGTATTTT. Translating it yields CASSSGRIAVPSTDTQYF.

This chain connects TRBV6-5 to TRBJ1-3, with a weak D call TRBD1 (5 bases). V lost 8 bases to trimming and J lost 0 bases, with 14 bases between them. CDR1 and CDR2 from the germline V gene are MNHEY and SVGAGI. This CDR3 comprises 15 residues. CDR3 protein: CASQRQLASGNTIYF. The CDR3 DNA sequence: TGTGCCAGCCAGAGACAGCTTGCCTCTGGAAACACCATATATTTT.

The chain has TRBV2 and TRBJ2-5, with D possibly being TRBD1 (6 bases). The germline V gene encodes CDR1 SNHLY and CDR2 FYNNEI. Trimming cost V 6 bases and J 0 bases, with 11 bases left between them. This CDR3 spans 14 amino acids. The CDR3 coding sequence is TGTGCCAGCAGGGAGGACAGATACCAAGAGACCCAGTACTTC. Encoded protein: CASREDRYQETQYF.

V gene TRBV13 combines with J gene TRBJ1-1, with 10 positions matching TRBD1. CDR3 size: 15 residues. The trim removed 4 bases at V and 3 bases at J, leaving 5 bases unmatched. Germline values: CDR1 PRHDT, CDR2 FYEKMQ (reference sequence). In DNA, the CDR3 is TGTGCCAGCAGCTGGCGGACAGGGGGGGACACTGAAGCTTTCTTT. This codes for CASSWRTGGDTEAFF.

The chain employs TRBV3-1 (or the pseudogene TRBV3-2) and TRBJ2-1, with 8 nucleotides matching TRBD2. This CDR3 spans 17 amino acids. V gave up 2 bases and J gave up 8 bases; unmatched junction bases: 14. Germline V gene data show CDR1 as LGHDT and CDR2 as YNNKEL (reference sequence). The CDR3, as DNA: TGTGCCAGCAGCCAAAGGCGCCCTGGCGGGGGGCTCGATGAGCAGTTCTTC. This sequence encodes CASSQRRPGGGLDEQFF.

This clone was counted a few times. The chain recombines TRBV2 with TRBJ1-5, with D unclear. V dropped 6 bases and J dropped 7 bases, with 10 bases sitting between them. Germline V lookup: CDR1 SNHLY, CDR2 FYNNEI. The CDR3 covers 12 residues. This CDR3 reads CASSLNGQPQHF. The CDR3 region has the DNA TGTGCCAGCAGCCTAAACGGGCAGCCCCAGCATTTT.

As to this clone: This specimen includes other DNA sequences encoding the same CDR3. V and J are TRBV5-1 and TRBJ2-3; tentative D call: TRBD2 (6 bases). Per germline, CDR1 SGHRS and CDR2 YFSETQ. The CDR3 totals 12 residues. V dropped 4 bases and J dropped 6 bases, with 9 bases sitting between them. In DNA, the CDR3 is TGCGCCAGCAGCCCGGGAGTTGATACGCAGTATTTT. Translated: CASSPGVDTQYF.

V gene TRBV7-9 combines with J gene TRBJ1-1, with D uncertain. Looked up from germline, CDR1 is SEHNR and CDR2 is FQNEAQ (reference sequence). The V end was cut by 6 bases, the J end by 4 bases, with 15 bases between. There are 14 residues in the CDR3. The CDR3 nucleotides are TGTGCCAGCAGACGCCCGGAGCGGAGCACTGAAGCTTTCTTT. It codes for CASRRPERSTEAFF.

The V call is TRBV18, the J call TRBJ1-5; 9 nucleotides agree with TRBD1. This CDR3 is 15 amino acids long. V shed 0 bases and J 7 bases; nucleotides not matched to a gene: 4. The V gene's germline CDR1 is KGHSH and CDR2 LQKENI. The CDR3 DNA sequence: TGTGCCAGCTCACCACCGGGACAGGGCGGCCAGCCCCAGCATTTT. This translates into CASSPPGQGGQPQHF.

The CDR3 loop reads CASSGRNGYGYTF. The CDR3 DNA reads as TGTGCCAGCAGCGGGCGGAACGGGTATGGCTACACCTTC. The chain carries TRBV9 and TRBJ1-2; D is uncertain. Germline CDR1 is SGDLS and CDR2 is YYNGEE. The CDR3 runs to 13 residues. V was shortened by 3 bases and J by 5 bases, with 11 bases between the two germline ends.

The chain uses TRBV19 and TRBJ2-5; the match to TRBD1 covers 7 bases. The trim removed 6 bases at V and 2 bases at J, leaving 3 bases unmatched. The CDR3 is made up of 13 amino acids. Germline CDR1 is LNHDA and CDR2 is SQIVND (reference sequence). This CDR3 reads CASRKGQQETQYF. In DNA form, the CDR3 reads TGTGCCAGTAGAAAGGGACAGCAAGAGACCCAGTACTTC.

The chain is built from TRBV3-1 (or the pseudogene TRBV3-2) and TRBJ1-5, with 7 bases fitting TRBD1. V lost 4 bases and J lost 1; bases outside the gene matches: 10. Germline loops: CDR1 LGHDT, CDR2 YNNKEL (reference sequence). This CDR3 has 17 residues. DNA of the CDR3: TGTGCCAGCAGCCTTTCAGGGGGGCTGGGAAGCAATCAGCCCCAGCATTTT. It is translated as CASSLSGGLGSNQPQHF.

The chain couples TRBV11-1 to TRBJ2-2; D unclear. CDR1 is SGHAT, CDR2 FQDESV, per germline (reference sequence). The V and J ends lost 3 bases and 4 bases respectively, with 9 bases between them. The CDR3 has 14 amino acids. The CDR3 reads CASSFSVITGELFF. The DNA for the CDR3 is TGTGCCAGCAGCTTCTCAGTTATCACCGGGGAGCTGTTTTTT.

This chain links TRBV6-4 with TRBJ2-5; 12 positions match TRBD1. The germline V gene has CDR1 MRHNA and CDR2 SNTAGT. J was trimmed by 3 bases and V by 5 bases; bases with no gene match: 4. CDR3 length equals 15 residues. The CDR3 here is CASSSGTGGEETQYF. Written as DNA, the CDR3 is TGTGCCAGCAGTTCCGGGACAGGGGGCGAAGAGACCCAGTACTTC.

This chain links TRBV2 with TRBJ2-1; 7 bases agree with TRBD2. The V and J ends lost 1 base and 10 bases, in that order; junction bases with no gene match: 7. Germline V lookup: CDR1 SNHLY, CDR2 FYNNEI. This CDR3 comprises 14 residues. The CDR3 protein is CASSEEGGLGEQFF. For the CDR3, the DNA is TGTGCCAGCAGTGAAGAGGGAGGGTTAGGGGAGCAGTTCTTC.

This chain joins TRBV5-1 and TRBJ1-4; perhaps TRBD1 as D (6 bases). The V gene's germline CDR1 is SGHRS and CDR2 YFSETQ. This CDR3 region has 15 residues. Trimming took off 1 base at V and 5 bases at J, with 12 bases between the two ends. CDR3 protein: CASSLLDRNNEKLFF. Here the CDR3 DNA reads TGCGCCAGCAGCTTGTTAGACAGGAACAATGAAAAACTGTTTTTT.

The V and J genes are TRBV28 and TRBJ2-2, with 11 bases identical to TRBD1. Trimming at V came to 5 bases and at J to 5 bases, leaving 7 bases not matched to a gene. From germline, CDR1 is MDHEN and CDR2 SYDVKM. This CDR3 has 16 residues. The DNA of the CDR3 is TGTGCCAGCAGTGCCTCCGGGACAGGGGGTACCGGGGAGCTGTTTTTT. Translation: CASSASGTGGTGELFF.